This TCR beta chain emerged from a study of shared clonotypes between healthy human individuals. Whole-study findings and limits: Estimated clonotype richness was generally higher in naive than memory subsets.

The naive CD8 population came from CD45RO-negative cells selected for CCR7, without terminally differentiated effector memory CD45RA+ cells. Among the donors, all were Caucasian adults who lived in Nashville, Tennessee. Concerning this clone: Its antigen is not identified.

TCRdb's copy holds only in-frame clones and misses some; the assay was immunoSEQ multiplex PCR. The table shows roughly 2.1 million clones, with approximately 94% occurring only once. V lost 4 bases and J lost 8; bases outside the gene matches: 8. The CDR3 is made up of 16 amino acids. Germline loops: CDR1 KGHSH, CDR2 LQKENI. The sequencing sample was made of naive CD8+ T cells from PBMCs. The TCR was taken from a man in his late teens or twenties in good health. Some clones in this sample may be carry-over from other donors' samples. The rearrangement links TRBV18 to TRBJ2-1, with 13 bases identical to TRBD2. CDR3 loop: CASSLTGTSGIYEQFF. The CDR3 bases are TGTGCCAGCTCACTTACCGGGACTAGCGGGATCTATGAGCAGTTCTTC. The full variable domain, completed using reference TRBV18 and TRBJ2-1, is NAGVMQNPRHLVRRRGQEARLRCSPMKGHSHVYWYRQLPEEGLKFMVYLQKENIIDESGMPKERFSAEFPKEGPSILRIQQVVRGDSAAYFCASSLTGTSGIYEQFFGPGTRLTVL.